This T cell receptor (beta chain) emerged from a study of blood T cell repertoires in COVID-19. The protocol was immunoSEQ multiplex PCR, while the TCRdb copy is restricted to in-frame clones and leaves out a portion. The sample carries 300,000 to 350,000 clones, around 91% recorded once. V was pared by 6 bases and J by 4 bases, with 10 bases of the junction left unmatched. Germline V gives CDR1 SGHDN, CDR2 FVKESK. The CDR3 runs to 15 residues. What was sequenced was PBMCs or T cells enriched from blood (not recorded which). The V call is TRBV14, the J call TRBJ2-5; 8 nucleotides agree with TRBD1. This sequence was found in a woman aged 18-30 years with acute COVID-19. CDR3 protein: CASRRTGRVSETQYF. The CDR3 region has the DNA TGTGCCAGCAGACGGACAGGGCGGGTATCAGAGACCCAGTACTTC. Variable domain in full (rest from reference TRBV14 and TRBJ2-5): EAGVTQFPSHSVIEKGQTVTLRCDPISGHDNLYWYRRVMGKEIKFLLHFVKESKQDESGMPNNRFLAERTGGTYSTLKVQPAELEDSGVYFCASRRTGRVSETQYFGPGTRLLVL.